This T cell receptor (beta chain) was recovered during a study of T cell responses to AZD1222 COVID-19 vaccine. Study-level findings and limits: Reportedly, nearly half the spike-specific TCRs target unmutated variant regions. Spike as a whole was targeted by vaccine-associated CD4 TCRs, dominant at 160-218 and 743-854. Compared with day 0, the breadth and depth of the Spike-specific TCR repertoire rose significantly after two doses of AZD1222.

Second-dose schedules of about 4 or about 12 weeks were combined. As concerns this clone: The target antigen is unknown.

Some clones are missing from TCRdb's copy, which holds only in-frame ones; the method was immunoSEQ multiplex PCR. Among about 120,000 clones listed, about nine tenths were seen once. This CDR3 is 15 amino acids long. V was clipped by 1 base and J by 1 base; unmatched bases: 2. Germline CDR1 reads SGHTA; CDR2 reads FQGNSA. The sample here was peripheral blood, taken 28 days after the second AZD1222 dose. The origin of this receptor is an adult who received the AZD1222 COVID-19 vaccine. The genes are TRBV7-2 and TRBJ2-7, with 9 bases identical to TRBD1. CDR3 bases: TGTGCCAGCAGCTTAGGAGGGACAGGGTCCTACGAGCAGTACTTC. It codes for CASSLGGTGSYEQYF.